These T cell receptor beta chains were read from a single sample in a study of blood T cell repertoires in COVID-19. Profiled with immunoSEQ multiplex PCR; TCRdb holds only in-frame clones, not every one. The sample has around 300,000 clones; 75% to 90% are singletons. Specimen: peripheral blood. These receptors all come from a woman aged 25 to 39 who had recovered from COVID-19. CDR3s include the opening cysteine and the closing phenylalanine or tryptophan. The D gene is left open where the match is weak. Clone sizes are given selectively: once, few, many, or a class where the clone is expanded.

j_call v_call d_call clone_size cdr3_nt cdr3_aa
TRBJ2-5 TRBV9 . . TGTGCCAGCAGCGTAGGCGGAGCCACTCAAGAGACCCAGTACTTC CASSVGGATQETQYF
TRBJ2-7 TRBV20-1 . . TGCAGTGCTAGTATAGGGAGAACCTACGAGCAGTACTTC CSASIGRTYEQYF
TRBJ2-7 TRBV10-3 . . TGTGCCATCAGTGAGGGGACATCCTCGGAGGAGCAGTACTTC CAISEGTSSEEQYF
TRBJ1-4 TRBV28 TRBD1 . TGTGCCAGCAGAACTGACAGGGCGTTGGGGAAAGGAGAAAAACTGTTTTTT CASRTDRALGKGEKLFF
TRBJ1-1 TRBV10-1 . few TGCGCCAGCAGTGAGGTTACGGGGATGAACACTGAAGCTTTCTTT CASSEVTGMNTEAFF
TRBJ2-7 TRBV6-5 TRBD1 . TGTGCCAGCAGCCCCGGGACAGAAGCTTACGAGCAGTACTTC CASSPGTEAYEQYF
TRBJ2-2 TRBV2 . . TGTGCCAGCAGGGTGGCAGGGACCGGGGAGCTGTTTTTT CASRVAGTGELFF
TRBJ2-1 TRBV6-7 . . TGTGCCAGCAGCCCTGGCCCCACAAGAAACGACAACACCTATGAGCAGTTCTTC CASSPGPTRNDNTYEQFF
TRBJ2-3 TRBV6-5 TRBD2 . TGTGCCAGCAGTTCAGGCGGGAGGGTGGGGGATACGCAGTATTTT CASSSGGRVGDTQYF
TRBJ1-1 TRBV19 . . TGTGCCACCGGACTTTTCGGGACTGAAGCTTTCTTT CATGLFGTEAFF
TRBJ1-5 TRBV18 TRBD1 . TGTGCCAGCTCACCCGACAGGGGCGGCAATCAGCCCCAGCATTTT CASSPDRGGNQPQHF
TRBJ1-2 TRBV15 . . TGTGCCACCAGCAGACCTGGGGGGATGAGGAACTATGGCTACACCTTC CATSRPGGMRNYGYTF
TRBJ1-2 TRBV6-1 TRBD1 . TGTGCCAGCAGTGAAGACGACAGGGGCTATGGCTACACCTTC CASSEDDRGYGYTF
TRBJ2-7 TRBV14 TRBD1 . TGTGCCAGCAGTCCACTGCTAATCCGGGACAGCTCCTACGAGCAGTACTTC CASSPLLIRDSSYEQYF
TRBJ2-3 TRBV6-5 TRBD2 once TGTGCCAGCAGTTACGGGACTACTGGCGGCACAGATACGCAGTATTTT CASSYGTTGGTDTQYF
TRBJ1-2 TRBV28 TRBD1 once TGTGCCAGCATCTTAGGGACAGGGATAAACTATGGCTACACCTTC CASILGTGINYGYTF
TRBJ2-7 TRBV18 . . TGTGCCAGCTCACCAACGGGAGTCCCCTACGAGCAGTACTTC CASSPTGVPYEQYF
TRBJ1-2 TRBV7-8 . . TGTGCCAGCAGCTCCAGGGTCTGGGACTATGGCTACACCTTC CASSSRVWDYGYTF
TRBJ1-4 TRBV7-9 . . TGTGCCAGCAGCTCATTACAGACGCCTAATGAAAAACTGTTTTTT CASSSLQTPNEKLFF
TRBJ1-3 TRBV6-5 . . TGTGCCAGCAGTTATCTACAGGACTCTGGAAACACCATATATTTT CASSYLQDSGNTIYF
TRBJ2-2 TRBV29-1 TRBD2 . TGCAGCGCCCTGACTAGCGGGGGTTTCACCGGGGAGCTGTTTTTT CSALTSGGFTGELFF
TRBJ2-5 TRBV29-1 . . TGCAGCGTCACAAAAGGACAGCTACAAGAGACCCAGTACTTC CSVTKGQLQETQYF
TRBJ2-5 TRBV6-5 . . TGTGCCAGTAGGGCCCGGGGGGCTGAACAAGAGACCCAGTACTTC CASRARGAEQETQYF
TRBJ2-2 TRBV3-1/TRBV3-2 TRBD2 once TGTGCCAGCAGCAAGACTAGCGGGGACACCGGGGAGCTGTTTTTT CASSKTSGDTGELFF
TRBJ2-7 TRBV27 TRBD1 . TGTGCCAGCAGTTTTGGGACAGGGAGTTACGAGCAGTACTTC CASSFGTGSYEQYF
TRBJ2-4 TRBV12-3/TRBV12-4 . . TGTGCCAGCAGTCCTCTTGCCAAAAACATTCAGTACTTC CASSPLAKNIQYF
TRBJ1-2 TRBV27 TRBD1 . TGTGCCAGCCGGGGACAGACCTTCTATGGCTACACCTTC CASRGQTFYGYTF
TRBJ2-7 TRBV5-4 TRBD1 . TGTGCCAGCAGCCAAACAGGGGGCTCGGACGAGCAGTACTTC CASSQTGGSDEQYF
TRBJ2-1 TRBV9 . . TGTGCCAGCAGCGGAGGCCCAGGGGGCGGGAGTTGGGGTGAGCAGTTCTTC CASSGGPGGGSWGEQFF
TRBJ2-7 TRBV7-3 TRBD2 . TGTGCCAGCAGCTTAAATGGTGCGGGAGGGCCCGCTTCCGAGCAGTACTTC CASSLNGAGGPASEQYF
TRBJ2-5 TRBV6-2/TRBV6-3 . . TGTGCCAGCAGTTACTCGCCGGGAGAATCCCGAGAGACCCAGTACTTC CASSYSPGESRETQYF
TRBJ2-1 TRBV24-1 TRBD2 . TGTGCCACCAGTGGAGCGGGAGGGCTCGATGAGCAGTTCTTC CATSGAGGLDEQFF
TRBJ1-5 TRBV29-1 . . TGCAGCGTTGAAGATGCGGGGCTCGGGCAGCCCCAGCATTTT CSVEDAGLGQPQHF
TRBJ2-2 TRBV10-1 TRBD2 few TGCGCCAGCAGTGCCCCGGGACTAGCGGGGTCGAACACCGGGGAGCTGTTTTTT CASSAPGLAGSNTGELFF
TRBJ2-1 TRBV24-1 TRBD2 . TGTGCCACCAGTGATTTGGGGACTAGCGGACCCTATGAGCAGTTCTTC CATSDLGTSGPYEQFF
TRBJ2-2 TRBV7-8 . . TGTGCCAGCAGCTTAGCGCCAATGACAGCAGGCACCGGGGAGCTGTTTTTT CASSLAPMTAGTGELFF
TRBJ2-3 TRBV5-1 TRBD1 . TGCGCCAGCACTAGACAGGGAGTATCTAGCACAGATACGCAGTATTTT CASTRQGVSSTDTQYF
TRBJ1-2 TRBV7-9 TRBD1 . TGTGCCAGCAGCCCCTCGGGGACAGGACTCGGCTACACCTTC CASSPSGTGLGYTF
TRBJ2-7 TRBV7-9 TRBD1 . TGTGCCAGCAGCTTTGACAGGGATTTCTCCTACGAGCAGTACTTC CASSFDRDFSYEQYF
TRBJ2-7 TRBV7-3 TRBD1 . TGTGCCAGCAGCTTAATGTATACAGGGGCCCTGGACGAGCAGTACTTC CASSLMYTGALDEQYF
TRBJ1-1 TRBV5-1 TRBD1 . TGCGCCAGCAGCTTTTATTTTTCCCGAGACAGGGCGCAAGCTTTCTTT CASSFYFSRDRAQAFF
TRBJ1-1 TRBV7-9 . . TGTGCCAGCAGCTTTGGGGCGCCTGAAGCTTTCTTT CASSFGAPEAFF
TRBJ2-7 TRBV28 TRBD1 . TGTGCCAGCAGTTTGGAGGAGACAGGGGTAGAATACGAGCAGTACTTC CASSLEETGVEYEQYF
TRBJ1-5 TRBV7-2 . . TGTGCCAGCAGCCACACAGGTGACGGAAGCAATCAGCCCCAGCATTTT CASSHTGDGSNQPQHF
TRBJ2-7 TRBV6-5 TRBD2 . TGTGCCAGCAGCCTTAGCGGGAGGATTTACGAGCAGTACTTC CASSLSGRIYEQYF
TRBJ1-1 TRBV4-3 TRBD1 . TGCGCCAGCAGCCAAGGGACAGGGGCAGGGACTGAAGCTTTCTTT CASSQGTGAGTEAFF
TRBJ2-7 TRBV25-1 TRBD2 once TGTGCCAGCAGTGAAGGGACTAGCCGCTACGAGCAGTACTTC CASSEGTSRYEQYF
TRBJ2-2 TRBV28 . few TGTGCCAGCAGTGCAACTACAGGGAGCACCGGGGAGCTGTTTTTT CASSATTGSTGELFF
TRBJ1-6 TRBV11-2 . . TGTGCCAGCAGCTTAGTGCGGGGCTCTAATTCACCCCTCCACTTT CASSLVRGSNSPLHF
TRBJ2-1 TRBV7-2 TRBD2 . TGTGCCAGCAGCACTAGCGGGAGCTCCTACAATGAGCAGTTCTTC CASSTSGSSYNEQFF